This is a list of T cell receptor beta chains from one sample in a study of cytomegalovirus exposure and HLA in healthy donors. The repertoire was sequenced with immunoSEQ multiplex PCR; TCRdb's copy has only in-frame clones and lacks some. The sample carries some 150,000 clones, more than 60% recorded once. Material for sequencing was PBMCs. The origin of the receptors is a human donor in good health. Both conserved end residues are part of each CDR3.

TRBJ1-2	TRBV19	CASTLDTGYGYTF
TRBJ2-1	TRBV5-1	CASSSQTGVRNEQFF
TRBJ2-3	TRBV19	CAVRNRGGTDTQYF
TRBJ1-1	TRBV6-4	CASSDSGGGLAEAFF
TRBJ1-1	TRBV19	CASSMNRNTEAFF
TRBJ1-2	TRBV19	CASSSLRAGASANYGYTF
TRBJ1-5	TRBV14	CASSQAPRGQPQHF
TRBJ1-5	TRBV7-9	CASTVGGNQPQHF
TRBJ1-4	TRBV7-6	CASSARQGNEKLFF
TRBJ2-7	TRBV7-2	CASSLGGRKTYEQYF
TRBJ1-2	TRBV7-2	CASSLAGSYGYTF
TRBJ1-4	TRBV18	CASSPGTGVATNEKLFF
TRBJ1-2	TRBV5-1	CASSLLSGPQNGYTF
TRBJ1-3	TRBV2	CASSEGQSSGNTIYF
TRBJ2-1	TRBV7-6	CASSLVSGGPDEQFF
TRBJ1-4	TRBV19	CASSGGGEVEKLFF
TRBJ1-1	TRBV18	CASSPLPPGTVREAFF
TRBJ2-6	TRBV19	CASSRRTGPIRANVLTF
TRBJ1-2	TRBV7-9	CASSLGLTGSGYTF
TRBJ1-3	TRBV9	CASSPSSGNTIYF
TRBJ1-2	TRBV2	CASSEVLGPYGYTF
TRBJ2-2	TRBV13	CASSLAGFRGQFTGELFF
TRBJ2-7	TRBV7-3	CASSLGQGNEQYF
TRBJ1-4	TRBV18	CASSQGLQTNEKLFF
TRBJ2-7	TRBV19	CASRPGQGLYEQYF
TRBJ2-1	TRBV11-2	CASSPIRLRATYNEQFF
TRBJ2-1	TRBV12-2	CASRTSGSYNEQFF
TRBJ1-6	TRBV7-9	CASSLTTGDSPLHF
TRBJ2-1	TRBV4-3	CASSQRTGGTYNEQFF
.	TRBV7-6	CASSLVPRYEQYF
TRBJ2-5	TRBV25-1	CASSENVEETQYF
.	TRBV13	CASSHFSSYEQYF
TRBJ2-1	TRBV12-5	CASGLDSSYNEQFF
TRBJ1-2	TRBV27	CASSFGHRNYGYTF
TRBJ2-2	TRBV5-7	CASSLNGKNTGELFF
TRBJ2-3	TRBV9	CASSDEGTRGDTQYF
TRBJ1-2	TRBV18	CASSPQGGGYTF
TRBJ1-2	TRBV30	CAWIKGGGYTF
TRBJ1-1	TRBV11-2	CASSLEAGVNTEAFF
TRBJ2-2	TRBV7-9	CASSSLAGGTGELFF
TRBJ1-5	TRBV27	CASRYRGGSNQPQHF
TRBJ1-5	TRBV7-2	CASSPMTGNQPQHF
TRBJ2-7	TRBV5-1	CASSLGLGYEQYF
TRBJ1-5	TRBV7-2	CASSPPAGDRVQPQHF
TRBJ2-7	TRBV7-9	CASSDRRGMNYEQYF
TRBJ2-5	TRBV6-1	CASGPGGWETQYF
TRBJ2-2	TRBV30	CAWSGSAGNTGELFF
TRBJ2-7	TRBV6-5	CASSRDLLYEQYF
TRBJ2-1	TRBV28	CASSLQGRNEQFF
TRBJ2-7	TRBV5-5	CASSSEDYFAREQYF
TRBJ2-5	TRBV18	CASSQTGGKETQYF
TRBJ1-5	TRBV6-5	CASKVFAGGYQPQHF
TRBJ1-2	TRBV27	CASSLVRGQGYTF
TRBJ2-2	TRBV2	CASSIRQGDTGELFF
TRBJ2-1	TRBV7-2	CASSLTGGSYNEQFF
TRBJ2-2	TRBV6-5	CASSYSASAGELFF
TRBJ2-7	TRBV7-9	CASSPRTSGESYEQYF
TRBJ2-7	TRBV27	CASSPSGAGDYEQYF